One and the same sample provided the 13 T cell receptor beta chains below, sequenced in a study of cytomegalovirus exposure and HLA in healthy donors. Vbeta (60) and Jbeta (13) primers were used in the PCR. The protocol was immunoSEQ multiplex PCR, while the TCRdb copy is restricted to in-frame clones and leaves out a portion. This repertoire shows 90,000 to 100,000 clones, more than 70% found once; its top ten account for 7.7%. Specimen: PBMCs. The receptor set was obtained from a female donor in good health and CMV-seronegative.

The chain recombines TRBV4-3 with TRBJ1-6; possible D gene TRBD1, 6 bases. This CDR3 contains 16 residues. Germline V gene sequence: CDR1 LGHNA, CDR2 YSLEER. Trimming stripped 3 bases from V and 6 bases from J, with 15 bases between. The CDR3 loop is CASSQETGFGNSPLHF. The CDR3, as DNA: TGCGCCAGCAGCCAGGAAACAGGGTTTGGTAATTCACCCCTCCACTTT.

The CDR3 loop is CASSPLQSTGELFF. DNA for the CDR3: TGTGCCAGCTCACCGCTACAGAGCACCGGGGAGCTGTTTTTT. This chain joins TRBV18 and TRBJ2-2; D is unclear. CDR1 KGHSH and CDR2 LQKENI come from the germline V gene. CDR3 size: 14 residues. Trimming stripped 3 bases from V and 4 bases from J, with 9 bases between.

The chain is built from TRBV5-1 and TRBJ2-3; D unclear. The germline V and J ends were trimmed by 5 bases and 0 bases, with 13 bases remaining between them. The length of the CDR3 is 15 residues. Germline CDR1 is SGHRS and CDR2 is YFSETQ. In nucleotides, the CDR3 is TGCGCCAGCAGAGCGAGGTATTCTAGCACAGATACGCAGTATTTT. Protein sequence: CASRARYSSTDTQYF.

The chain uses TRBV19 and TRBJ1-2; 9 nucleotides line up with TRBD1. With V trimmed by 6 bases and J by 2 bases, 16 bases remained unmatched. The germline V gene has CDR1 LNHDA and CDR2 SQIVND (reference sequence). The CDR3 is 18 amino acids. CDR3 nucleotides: TGTGCCAGTAGACCCTCCGGGACAGGGAGGGGTTTGAACTATGGCTACACCTTC. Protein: CASRPSGTGRGLNYGYTF.

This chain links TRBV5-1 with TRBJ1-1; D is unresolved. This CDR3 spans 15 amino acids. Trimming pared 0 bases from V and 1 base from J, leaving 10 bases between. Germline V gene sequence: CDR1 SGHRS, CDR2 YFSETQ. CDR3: CASSLERSSNTEAFF. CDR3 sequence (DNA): TGCGCCAGCAGCTTGGAACGGTCCTCGAACACTGAAGCTTTCTTT.

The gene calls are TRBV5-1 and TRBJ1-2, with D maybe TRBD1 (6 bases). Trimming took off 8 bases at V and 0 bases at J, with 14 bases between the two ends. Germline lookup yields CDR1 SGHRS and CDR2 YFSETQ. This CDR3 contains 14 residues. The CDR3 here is CASNPGATNYGYTF. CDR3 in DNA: TGCGCCAGTAACCCAGGGGCAACTAACTATGGCTACACCTTC. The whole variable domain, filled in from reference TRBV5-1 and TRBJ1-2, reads KAGVTQTPRYLIKTRGQQVTLSCSPISGHRSVSWYQQTPGQGLQFLFEYFSETQRNKGNFPGRFSGRQFSNSRSEMNVSTLELGDSALYLCASNPGATNYGYTFGSGTRLTVV.

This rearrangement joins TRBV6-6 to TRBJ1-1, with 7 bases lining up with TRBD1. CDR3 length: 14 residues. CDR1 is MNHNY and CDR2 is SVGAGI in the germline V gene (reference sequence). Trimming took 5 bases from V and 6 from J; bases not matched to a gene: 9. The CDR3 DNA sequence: TGTGCCAGCAGTCCTCCGGGACAGTTCCCTGAAGCTTTCTTT. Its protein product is CASSPPGQFPEAFF.

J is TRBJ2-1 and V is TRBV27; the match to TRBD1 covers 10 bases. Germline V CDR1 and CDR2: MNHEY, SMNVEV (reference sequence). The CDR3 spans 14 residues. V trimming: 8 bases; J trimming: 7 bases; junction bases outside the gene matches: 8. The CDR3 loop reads CASGDRGYRNEQFF. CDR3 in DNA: TGTGCCAGCGGGGACAGGGGATATAGGAATGAGCAGTTCTTC.

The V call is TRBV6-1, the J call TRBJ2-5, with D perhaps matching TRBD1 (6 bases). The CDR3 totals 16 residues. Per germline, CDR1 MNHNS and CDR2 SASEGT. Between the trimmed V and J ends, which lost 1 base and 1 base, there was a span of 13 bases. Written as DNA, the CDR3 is TGTGCCAGCAGTGAAGGAATGGGCAGGGGCCAAGAGACCCAGTACTTC. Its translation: CASSEGMGRGQETQYF.

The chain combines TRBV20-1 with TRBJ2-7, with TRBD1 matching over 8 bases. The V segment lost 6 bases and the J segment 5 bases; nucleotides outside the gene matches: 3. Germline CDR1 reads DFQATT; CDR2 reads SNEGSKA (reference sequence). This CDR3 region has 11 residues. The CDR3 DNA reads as TGCAGTGCCGCCAGGGGGCACGAGCAGTACTTC. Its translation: CSAARGHEQYF.

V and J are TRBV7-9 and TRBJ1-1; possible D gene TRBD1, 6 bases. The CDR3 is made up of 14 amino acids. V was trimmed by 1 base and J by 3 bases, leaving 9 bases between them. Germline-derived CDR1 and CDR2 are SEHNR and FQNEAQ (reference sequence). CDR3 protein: CASSLVAGDTEAFF. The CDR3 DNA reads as TGTGCCAGCAGCTTAGTCGCAGGGGACACTGAAGCTTTCTTT.

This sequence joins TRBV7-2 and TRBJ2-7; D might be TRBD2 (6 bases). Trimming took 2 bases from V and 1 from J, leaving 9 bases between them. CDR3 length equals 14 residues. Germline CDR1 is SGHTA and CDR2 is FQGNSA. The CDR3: CASSLPSESYEQYF. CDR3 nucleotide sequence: TGTGCCAGCAGCTTACCTAGCGAATCCTACGAGCAGTACTTC.

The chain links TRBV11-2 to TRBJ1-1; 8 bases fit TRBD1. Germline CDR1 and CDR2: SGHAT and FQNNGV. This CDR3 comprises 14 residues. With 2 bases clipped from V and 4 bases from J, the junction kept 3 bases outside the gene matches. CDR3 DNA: TGTGCCAGCAGCTTACAGGGGGCGGCCACTGAAGCTTTCTTT. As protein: CASSLQGAATEAFF. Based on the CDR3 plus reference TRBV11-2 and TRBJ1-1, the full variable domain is EAGVAQSPRYKIIEKRQSVAFWCNPISGHATLYWYQQILGQGPKLLIQFQNNGVVDDSQLPKDRFSAERLKGVDSTLKIQPAKLEDSAVYLCASSLQGAATEAFFGQGTRLTVV.